The 17 T cell receptor beta chains presented below share a single source sample, sequenced in a study of neoadjuvant nivolumab and ipilimumab in lung cancer. TCRdb's copy holds only in-frame clones and misses some; the assay was immunoSEQ multiplex PCR. The sample shows roughly 8,600 clones, 84% of them seen only once. The starting material was tumor tissue, obtained after neoadjuvant nivolumab, alone or with ipilimumab, at or shortly before surgery. The receptors derive from an adult with non-small cell lung cancer.

The V gene is TRBV5-1, the J gene TRBJ2-2; D ambiguous. This CDR3 has 13 amino acids. The germline gives CDR1 SGHRS, CDR2 YFSETQ. V dropped 2 bases and J dropped 6 bases, with 8 bases sitting between them. The CDR3: CASSFYAAGELFF. The CDR3 DNA sequence: TGCGCCAGCAGCTTTTACGCTGCCGGGGAGCTGTTTTTT.

J is TRBJ2-1 and V is TRBV7-2; 11 bases map to TRBD1. V lost 4 bases to trimming and J lost 4 bases; unmatched junction nucleotides: 6. The CDR3 sequence is 16 residues long. Germline assignment: CDR1 SGHTA and CDR2 FQGNSA. CDR3 sequence: CASSWAGQGVYNEQFF. Written as DNA, the CDR3 is TGTGCCAGCAGCTGGGCGGGACAGGGGGTGTACAATGAGCAGTTCTTC.

The chain is built from TRBV7-8 and TRBJ1-1; 7 positions match TRBD1. The CDR3 covers 14 residues. CDR1 is SGHVS and CDR2 is FQNEAQ in the germline V gene. After removal of 4 bases from V and 0 bases from J, the junction contained 2 bases not matched to a gene. The CDR3 spells CASSWGQMNTEAFF. The DNA for the CDR3 is TGTGCCAGCAGCTGGGGACAGATGAACACTGAAGCTTTCTTT.

This rearrangement joins TRBV7-6 to TRBJ2-1, with D possibly being TRBD1 or TRBD2 (5 bases each). The CDR3 is made up of 15 amino acids. The germline V gene has CDR1 SGHVS and CDR2 FNYEAQ. The V and J ends lost 5 bases and 7 bases respectively, with 18 bases between them. CDR3: CASSNRNLEGNEQFF. DNA of the CDR3: TGTGCCAGCAGCAACAGGAACCTCGAGGGGAATGAGCAGTTCTTC. The whole variable domain, remainder taken from reference TRBV7-6 and TRBJ2-1, is GAGVSQSPRYKVTKRGQDVALRCDPISGHVSLYWYRQALGQGPEFLTYFNYEAQQDKSGLPNDRFSAERPEGSISTLTIQRTEQRDSAMYRCASSNRNLEGNEQFFGPGTRLTVL.

This CDR3 is CASSLDKDTIYF. The CDR3 DNA is TGTGCCAGCAGCTTAGATAAGGACACCATATATTTT. V is TRBV11-2 and J is TRBJ1-3; D is unclear. Germline V lookup: CDR1 SGHAT, CDR2 FQNNGV. V was pared by 0 bases and J by 8 bases, with 5 bases between. This CDR3 is built from 12 residues.

The gene calls are TRBV2 and TRBJ1-1, with D unclear. This CDR3 contains 12 residues. The germline V gene has CDR1 SNHLY and CDR2 FYNNEI. Trimming removed 3 bases from V and 5 bases from J, with 7 bases in between. The CDR3 DNA sequence: TGTGCCAGCAGTGAGCGATTGACTGAAGCTTTCTTT. It specifies CASSERLTEAFF.

The chain couples TRBV7-6 to TRBJ1-1; D is unresolved. CDR3 length: 13 residues. The V gene lost 5 bases and the J gene lost 4 bases, with 11 bases spanning the gap. Germline V gene data show CDR1 as SGHVS and CDR2 as FNYEAQ. Written as DNA, the CDR3 is TGTGCCAGCAGCCCAAAGCGGGGCACTGAAGCTTTCTTT. Translating gives CASSPKRGTEAFF.

V is TRBV7-8 and J is TRBJ2-7, with TRBD2 identical over 7 bases. V trimming: 5 bases; J trimming: 4 bases; junction bases outside the gene matches: 5. Germline assignment: CDR1 SGHVS and CDR2 FQNEAQ. This CDR3 is 13 amino acids long. CDR3 in amino acids: CASSDLGGYEQYF. CDR3 nucleotide sequence: TGTGCCAGCAGCGACCTCGGGGGGTACGAGCAGTACTTC.

The chain couples TRBV10-3 to TRBJ1-1; D possibly corresponds to TRBD1 (5 bases). The V gene's germline CDR1 is ENHRY and CDR2 SYGVKD. This CDR3 contains 19 residues. Trimming shortened V by 1 base and J by 5 bases, and 26 bases separated the two germline ends. The CDR3 region has the DNA TGTGCCATCAGTGAGTTAGCAGTCCCGGGACCGCAGGACATTACTGAAGCTTTCTTT. This sequence encodes CAISELAVPGPQDITEAFF.

V gene TRBV10-3 combines with J gene TRBJ2-2; 9 nucleotides line up with TRBD1. V lost 6 bases and J lost 4; bases outside the gene matches: 0. This CDR3 is built from 13 residues. Germline V gives CDR1 ENHRY, CDR2 SYGVKD. CDR3 protein: CAIRTGGTGELFF. CDR3 in DNA: TGTGCCATCAGGACAGGGGGCACCGGGGAGCTGTTTTTT.

The chain couples TRBV6-6 to TRBJ1-1, with D hard to call. The CDR3 totals 11 residues. Germline V lookup: CDR1 MNHNY, CDR2 SVGAGI (reference sequence). V was clipped by 6 bases and J by 2 bases, with 4 bases between them. CDR3 protein: CASSSNTEAFF. In nucleotides, the CDR3 is TGTGCCAGCAGCTCTAACACTGAAGCTTTCTTT.

This clone was recorded a few times. The chain recombines TRBV6-5 with TRBJ2-7, with D uncertain. V lost 2 bases to trimming and J lost 6 bases, with 17 bases between them. This CDR3 has 15 residues. The germline V gene encodes CDR1 MNHEY and CDR2 SVGAGI. The CDR3 DNA is TGTGCCAGCAGTTACCGGACGACCCGGATAGGCGAGCAGTACTTC. Its translation: CASSYRTTRIGEQYF.

The chain couples TRBV18 to TRBJ1-1; 7 bases align to TRBD1. The CDR3 runs 12 residues. V shed 3 bases and J 10 bases; nucleotides not matched to a gene: 5. Germline assignment: CDR1 KGHSH and CDR2 LQKENI. CDR3 sequence: CASSPEQGRAFF. The DNA of the CDR3 is TGTGCCAGCTCACCCGAACAGGGGAGAGCTTTCTTT.

The chain carries TRBV30 and TRBJ2-3, with a tentative D call TRBD2 (5 bases). Germline V gene lookup returns CDR1 GTSNPN and CDR2 SVGIG (reference sequence). Trimming left V 3 bases short and J 0 bases short, with 16 bases between. The CDR3 loop spans 16 amino acids. CDR3 nucleotides: TGTGCCTGGAGAAGGCCTAGCCGGTTCAGCACAGATACGCAGTATTTT. Translated, it gives CAWRRPSRFSTDTQYF.

This chain uses TRBV5-4 with TRBJ2-1; 11 bases align to TRBD1. This CDR3 has 14 residues. Trimming cost V 4 bases and J 9 bases; bases outside gene matches: 6. CDR1 is SGHNT and CDR2 is YYREEE in the germline V gene (reference sequence). CDR3 protein: CASSNKGQGGEQFF. The DNA for the CDR3 is TGTGCCAGCAGCAACAAGGGACAGGGGGGTGAGCAGTTCTTC.

The chain has TRBV6-1 and TRBJ2-3; possible D gene TRBD1, 6 bases. The V gene's germline CDR1 is MNHNS and CDR2 SASEGT. Trimming pared 7 bases from V and 1 base from J, leaving 15 bases between. This CDR3 contains 15 residues. The chain's CDR3 is CASIRWGPGTDTQYF. The CDR3 coding sequence is TGTGCCAGCATTCGGTGGGGGCCAGGCACAGATACGCAGTATTTT.

The chain combines TRBV30 with TRBJ2-5; TRBD1 matches 7 bases. Unmatched junction bases numbered 0, after V lost 0 bases and J lost 5 bases. The CDR3 loop spans 12 amino acids. The germline V gene encodes CDR1 GTSNPN and CDR2 SVGIG (reference sequence). The DNA for the CDR3 is TGTGCCTGGAGTGTCAGGGGGGAGACCCAGTACTTC. Its protein product is CAWSVRGETQYF.